The 19 T cell receptor beta chains below all came from one sample that was sequenced in a study of blood T cell repertoires in COVID-19. The assay was immunoSEQ multiplex PCR, and TCRdb's table has in-frame clones only and misses some. The table shows 71,000 or so clones, with 80% to 90% occurring only once. The sequenced material came from peripheral blood. These receptors came from a man at least 80 years old in a cohort sampled during active COVID-19.

The J gene is TRBJ1-1, the V gene TRBV19, with a tentative D call TRBD1 (5 bases). The germline CDR1 and CDR2 sequences are LNHDA and SQIVND (reference sequence). The CDR3 totals 16 residues. Trimming shortened V by 1 base and J by 4 bases, and 16 bases separated the two germline ends. The CDR3 DNA follows: TGTGCCAGTAGTATAGCGGGGGGGACTAGGACCACTGAAGCTTTCTTT. This translates into CASSIAGGTRTTEAFF.

There are a few counts of this clone. CDR3 sequence reads: CASSSPAGRGTEAFF. CDR3 coding DNA: TGTGCCAGCAGCTCCCCGGCAGGGAGGGGGACTGAAGCTTTCTTT. This rearrangement joins TRBV7-9 to TRBJ1-1, with TRBD1 as a possible D gene (6 bases). Germline-derived CDR1 and CDR2 are SEHNR and FQNEAQ (reference sequence). The CDR3 totals 15 residues. V lost 4 bases and J 5 bases, leaving 17 bases between the germline ends.

The chain recombines TRBV18 with TRBJ1-1, with TRBD1 matching over 8 bases. CDR1 KGHSH and CDR2 LQKENI come from the germline V gene. V gave up 3 bases and J gave up 4 bases; unmatched junction bases: 10. The CDR3 has 16 residues. The CDR3 DNA reads TGTGCCAGCTCACCCGGGACAGGAGGTCTGAGCACTGAAGCTTTCTTT. Residues: CASSPGTGGLSTEAFF.

This sequence joins TRBV6-6 and TRBJ2-7; 7 bases match TRBD1. The CDR3 is 15 amino acids. Germline CDR1 and CDR2: MNHNY and SVGAGI (reference sequence). With 0 bases clipped from V and 4 bases from J, the junction kept 6 bases outside the gene matches. CDR3 protein: CASSYSPDRKYEQYF. CDR3 bases: TGTGCCAGCAGTTACTCGCCGGACAGGAAGTACGAGCAGTACTTC.

The chain employs TRBV7-6 and TRBJ2-5, with 8 bases lining up with TRBD2. The CDR3 is 15 residues long. Trimming removed 5 bases from V and 3 bases from J; junction bases left unmatched: 8. The germline CDR1 and CDR2 sequences are SGHVS and FNYEAQ. The chain's CDR3 is CASSQVGGGKETQYF. CDR3 nucleotide sequence: TGTGCCAGCAGCCAGGTCGGGGGGGGAAAAGAGACCCAGTACTTC.

This sequence joins TRBV6-4 and TRBJ2-4; 9 bases map to TRBD1. Germline-derived CDR1 and CDR2 are MRHNA and SNTAGT. The CDR3 loop spans 14 amino acids. With 6 bases clipped from V and 11 bases from J, the junction kept 11 bases outside the gene matches. CDR3 in DNA: TGTGCCAGCAGACTCCGGGACAGGGCTGGGGTTCAGTACTTC. It codes for CASRLRDRAGVQYF.

The chain has TRBV5-1 and TRBJ2-1; D may be TRBD1 (6 bases). Germline values: CDR1 SGHRS, CDR2 YFSETQ. Trimming removed 4 bases at V and 1 base at J, with 15 bases between. The CDR3 has 16 residues. This chain's CDR3 is CASSVQTGLSYNEQFF. DNA for the CDR3: TGCGCCAGCAGCGTTCAGACAGGTTTGTCCTACAATGAGCAGTTCTTC.

This rearrangement joins TRBV11-2 to TRBJ2-4; 8 bases fit TRBD2. The CDR3 loop spans 15 amino acids. V was pared by 2 bases and J by 6 bases, with 6 bases of the junction left unmatched. Germline CDR1 reads SGHAT; CDR2 reads FQNNGV. The CDR3 bases are TGTGCCAGCAGCTTACAGCCAGCGGGGGTAAACATTCAGTACTTC. It yields the protein CASSLQPAGVNIQYF.

The chain is built from TRBV4-2 and TRBJ2-1; 10 positions agree with TRBD2. Germline assignment: CDR1 LGHNA and CDR2 YNFKEQ. This CDR3 contains 16 residues. V shed 0 bases and J 6 bases; nucleotides not matched to a gene: 5. CDR3 in amino acids: CASSQDLAGAFNEQFF. In DNA form, the CDR3 reads TGTGCCAGCAGCCAAGATCTAGCGGGGGCCTTCAATGAGCAGTTCTTC.

The V gene is TRBV27, the J gene TRBJ2-1, with TRBD2 matching 10 bases. The CDR3 loop spans 17 amino acids. Germline V gene data show CDR1 as MNHEY and CDR2 as SMNVEV (reference sequence). V dropped 11 bases and J dropped 5; count of bases not matched to a gene: 18. CDR3 residues: CASHGGSGGLGHNEQFF. The CDR3 DNA follows: TGTGCCTCCCACGGGGGTAGCGGGGGGTTGGGCCACAATGAGCAGTTCTTC.

This rearrangement joins TRBV25-1 to TRBJ1-6; D is possibly TRBD1 (5 bases). This CDR3 is built from 17 residues. Trimming removed 4 bases from V and 8 bases from J, with 21 bases in between. CDR1 and CDR2 (germline): MGHDK, SYGVNS. CDR3 in DNA: TGTGCCAGCAGTGTTCAGGGTTTAATGGTGAGTTATTCACCCCTCCACTTT. It is translated as CASSVQGLMVSYSPLHF.

The chain has TRBV5-1 and TRBJ2-7; 9 nucleotides agree with TRBD1. The trim removed 1 base at V and 3 bases at J, leaving 2 bases unmatched. Germline CDR1 and CDR2: SGHRS and YFSETQ. The CDR3 loop spans 14 amino acids. CDR3 residues: CASSLLGQGYEQYV. CDR3 nucleotide sequence: TGCGCCAGCAGCTTGCTGGGACAGGGCTACGAGCAGTACGTC.

The chain recombines TRBV7-8 with TRBJ2-7, with 8 bases identical to TRBD2. This CDR3 has 15 residues. Germline trimming cut 3 bases from V and 2 bases from J; bases unmatched to any gene: 6. Per the germline V gene, CDR1 is SGHVS and CDR2 is FQNEAQ. CDR3: CASSFSPGLAYEQYF. The CDR3, as DNA: TGTGCCAGCAGCTTCTCGCCGGGACTAGCCTACGAGCAGTACTTC.

The genes are TRBV7-8 and TRBJ1-1; D gene ambiguous. V lost 3 bases and J 0 bases, leaving 5 bases between the germline ends. This CDR3 is built from 13 residues. The V gene's germline CDR1 is SGHVS and CDR2 FQNEAQ. CDR3 sequence reads: CASSFQVNTEAFF. In DNA form, the CDR3 reads TGTGCCAGCAGCTTTCAGGTGAACACTGAAGCTTTCTTT. Full variable domain (missing parts from reference TRBV7-8 and TRBJ1-1): GAGVSQSPRYKVAKRGQDVALRCDPISGHVSLFWYQQALGQGPEFLTYFQNEAQLDKSGLPSDRFFAERPEGSVSTLKIQRTQQEDSAVYLCASSFQVNTEAFFGQGTRLTVV.

The chain employs TRBV5-5 and TRBJ2-3, with 7 bases aligning to TRBD2. J was trimmed by 8 bases and V by 0 bases; bases with no gene match: 6. Germline values: CDR1 SGHKS, CDR2 YYEKEE (reference sequence). This CDR3 spans 14 amino acids. Written as DNA, the CDR3 is TGTGCCAGCAGCTTGGCCGCGGGAGCAGGTACGCAGTATTTT. This gives the protein CASSLAAGAGTQYF.

This chain uses TRBV6-5 with TRBJ1-5; tentatively, D is TRBD1 (6 bases). The ends were cut back, 4 bases at V and 1 base at J, with 14 bases in the middle. The CDR3 covers 16 residues. Germline values: CDR1 MNHEY, CDR2 SVGAGI. Here the CDR3 reads CASSFWGQPSNQPQHF. The CDR3 bases are TGTGCCAGCAGTTTTTGGGGGCAGCCAAGCAATCAGCCCCAGCATTTT.

The chain couples TRBV18 to TRBJ2-2; D not resolved. The CDR3 loop spans 15 amino acids. V was clipped by 3 bases and J by 0 bases, with 8 bases between them. Germline V CDR1 and CDR2: KGHSH, LQKENI. CDR3 sequence (DNA): TGTGCCAGCTCACCTTCGACAACGAACACCGGGGAGCTGTTTTTT. Its protein is CASSPSTTNTGELFF. Full variable domain (remainder filled in from reference TRBV18 and TRBJ2-2): NAGVMQNPRHLVRRRGQEARLRCSPMKGHSHVYWYRQLPEEGLKFMVYLQKENIIDESGMPKERFSAEFPKEGPSILRIQQVVRGDSAAYFCASSPSTTNTGELFFGEGSRLTVL.

The V gene is TRBV19, the J gene TRBJ1-2, with 7 bases aligning to TRBD1. V lost 7 bases and J lost 6; bases outside the gene matches: 8. The CDR3 has 13 amino acids. The V gene's germline CDR1 is LNHDA and CDR2 SQIVND (reference sequence). This chain's CDR3 is CASMLTGNNGYTF. CDR3 sequence (DNA): TGTGCCAGTATGTTGACAGGGAATAATGGCTACACCTTC.

This sequence joins TRBV7-2 and TRBJ2-7; TRBD1 aligns across 7 bases. Germline CDR1 SGHTA, CDR2 FQGNSA. The CDR3 contains 16 residues. V dropped 1 base and J dropped 7; count of bases not matched to a gene: 13. The DNA for the CDR3 is TGTGCCAGCAGCTTAGACGGGACAGCGAACCTACGAGAGCAGTACTTC. It is translated as CASSLDGTANLREQYF.